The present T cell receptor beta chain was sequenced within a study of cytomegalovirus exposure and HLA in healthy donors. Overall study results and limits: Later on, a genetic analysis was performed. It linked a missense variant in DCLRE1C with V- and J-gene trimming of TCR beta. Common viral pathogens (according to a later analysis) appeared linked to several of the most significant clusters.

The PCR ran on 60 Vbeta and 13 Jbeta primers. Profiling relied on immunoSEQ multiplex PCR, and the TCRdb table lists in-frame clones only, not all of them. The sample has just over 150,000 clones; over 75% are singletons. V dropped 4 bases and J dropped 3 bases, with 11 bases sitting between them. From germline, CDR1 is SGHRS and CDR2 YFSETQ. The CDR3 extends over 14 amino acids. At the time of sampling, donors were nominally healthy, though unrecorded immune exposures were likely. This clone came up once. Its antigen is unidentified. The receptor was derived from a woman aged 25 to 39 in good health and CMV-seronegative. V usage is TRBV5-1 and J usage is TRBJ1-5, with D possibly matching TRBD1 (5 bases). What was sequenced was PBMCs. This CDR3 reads CASSPGGVNQPQHF. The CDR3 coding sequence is TGCGCCAGCAGCCCCGGGGGGGTCAATCAGCCCCAGCATTTT.